The source of this T cell receptor (beta chain) is a study of CD8 T cells in ankylosing spondylitis. General study points: The study looked at matched synovial fluid samples from ankylosing spondylitis patients. Disease-linked clones were reported to be significantly enriched there. Reactive arthritis synovial fluid and blood previously showed some of these motif variants. CD8+ cells made up the disease-linked clones, which were relatively rare in peripheral blood. A TCR beta motif of under ten highly homologous variants seemed to mark ankylosing spondylitis blood.

About this clonotype itself: The antigen is undetermined.

MiXCR was run by TCRdb on the 5' RACE reads, yielding one entry per CDR3 protein. This table has about 220,000 distinct CDR3 sequences, about 7.3% appearing once. Germline V CDR1 and CDR2: SGHNT, YENEEA. J was trimmed by 2 bases and V by 5 bases; bases with no gene match: 14. The CDR3 runs 19 residues. The sample comprised blood, either unsorted or a sorted T cell fraction (not recorded which). The chain employs TRBV11-3 and TRBJ2-2; TRBD2 matches 10 bases. The receptor was isolated from a male donor with ankylosing spondylitis. CDR3 nucleotide sequence: TGTGCCAGCAGCCAAGGAAGGGCTAGCGGGGGCCAAAACACCGGGGAGCTGTTTTTT. Translated: CASSQGRASGGQNTGELFF.